Presented here are 25 T cell receptor beta chains from one specimen sequenced in a study of T cells after posttransplantation cyclophosphamide. A marrow graft followed busulfan-fludarabine conditioning, with cyclophosphamide on days +3 and +4. TCRdb's table, derived via immunoSEQ multiplex PCR, lists solely in-frame clones and lacks some. The profile shows about 20,000 clones, about nine tenths of them singletons. Sequencing used PBMCs, obtained after allogeneic stem cell transplant with posttransplant cyclophosphamide. The receptors were sampled from a female patient aged 35 to 55 who received an allogeneic stem cell transplant from a related donor, was CMV-positive, and had no GVHD. Some T cells may trace back to the graft donor.

The chain links TRBV10-3 to TRBJ2-1; possibly TRBD1 for D (6 bases). In germline, CDR1 is ENHRY, CDR2 SYGVKD. The CDR3 length is 15 residues. The germline V and J ends were trimmed by 11 bases and 1 base, with 18 bases remaining between them. The DNA for the CDR3 is TGTGCCTCACAGGGTGGTTCGGCATCCTACAATGAGCAGTTCTTC. This encodes CASQGGSASYNEQFF.

The chain recombines TRBV11-2 with TRBJ2-7, with 10 bases lining up with TRBD2. Trimming at V came to 5 bases and at J to 2 bases, leaving 3 bases not matched to a gene. Germline assignment: CDR1 SGHAT and CDR2 FQNNGV. The CDR3 runs to 14 residues. The CDR3 sequence: CASSPAGGTYEQYF. The CDR3 DNA sequence: TGTGCCAGCAGCCCAGCGGGAGGGACCTACGAGCAGTACTTC.

This clone was seen a few times. The chain employs TRBV2 and TRBJ2-7, with D possibly being TRBD1 (6 bases). The CDR3 is made up of 13 amino acids. Germline V lookup: CDR1 SNHLY, CDR2 FYNNEI. Trimming cost V 6 bases and J 2 bases, with 11 bases left between them. CDR3 coding DNA: TGTGCCAGCAGGCCGACAGGTACCTACGAGCAGTACTTC. Encoded protein: CASRPTGTYEQYF.

The sample holds a few counts of this clone. The chain joins TRBV19 to TRBJ2-1; TRBD2 aligns across 9 bases. Trimming took 6 bases from V and 10 from J; bases not matched to a gene: 4. The germline CDR1 and CDR2 sequences are LNHDA and SQIVND (reference sequence). The CDR3 extends over 12 amino acids. The CDR3 DNA is TGTGCCAGTAGCAGTAGCGGGAGCGAGCAGTTCTTC. This encodes CASSSSGSEQFF. Full variable domain (missing parts from reference TRBV19 and TRBJ2-1): DGGITQSPKYLFRKEGQNVTLSCEQNLNHDAMYWYRQDPGQGLRLIYYSQIVNDFQKGDIAEGYSVSREKKESFPLTVTSAQKNPTAFYLCASSSSGSEQFFGPGTRLTVL.

This chain links TRBV9 with TRBJ2-2; D is unclear. V gave up 4 bases and J gave up 7 bases, with 11 bases separating them. The CDR3 has 13 amino acids. Per germline, CDR1 SGDLS and CDR2 YYNGEE. CDR3 residues: CASSLPLRGELFF. In DNA form, the CDR3 reads TGTGCCAGCAGCCTCCCCCTACGCGGGGAGCTGTTTTTT.

The rearrangement uses TRBV11-2 and TRBJ2-6, with 9 bases that match TRBD2. The CDR3 extends over 17 amino acids. Per germline, CDR1 SGHAT and CDR2 FQNNGV. After removal of 3 bases from V and 4 bases from J, the junction contained 7 bases not matched to a gene. In DNA form, the CDR3 reads TGTGCCAGCAGCTTCCTAGCGGGGCAGGGAGGGGCCAACGTCCTGACTTTC. This translates into CASSFLAGQGGANVLTF. The whole variable domain, remainder taken from reference TRBV11-2 and TRBJ2-6, is EAGVAQSPRYKIIEKRQSVAFWCNPISGHATLYWYQQILGQGPKLLIQFQNNGVVDDSQLPKDRFSAERLKGVDSTLKIQPAKLEDSAVYLCASSFLAGQGGANVLTFGAGSRLTVL.

The J gene is TRBJ2-7, the V gene TRBV2; TRBD2 matches 10 bases. Germline CDR1 SNHLY, CDR2 FYNNEI. Trimming removed 1 base from V and 3 bases from J; junction bases left unmatched: 3. The CDR3 has 15 amino acids. CDR3: CASSEVLAGVYEQYF. Written as DNA, the CDR3 is TGTGCCAGCAGTGAAGTCCTAGCGGGAGTCTACGAGCAGTACTTC.

The V call is TRBV28, the J call TRBJ2-5; TRBD2 might be the D (5 bases). The V gene lost 3 bases and the J gene lost 4 bases, with 18 bases spanning the gap. This CDR3 contains 16 residues. Germline V CDR1 and CDR2: MDHEN, SYDVKM. CDR3 sequence: CASSFSGKKWLETQYF. CDR3 in DNA: TGTGCCAGCAGTTTCTCCGGGAAGAAATGGTTAGAGACCCAGTACTTC.

The chain links TRBV5-1 to TRBJ2-3; the D gene is possibly TRBD1 (6 bases). The CDR3 extends over 16 amino acids. V lost 4 bases and J 1 base, leaving 16 bases between the germline ends. Germline CDR1 is SGHRS and CDR2 is YFSETQ. The CDR3 bases are TGCGCCAGCAGCCCAGGACTGGGGGCAGGCACAGATACGCAGTATTTT. Its protein product is CASSPGLGAGTDTQYF.

The V gene is TRBV30, the J gene TRBJ1-5; no reliable D call. CDR1 is GTSNPN, CDR2 SVGIG, per germline (reference sequence). CDR3 length equals 15 residues. V was shortened by 0 bases and J by 0 bases, with 9 bases between the two germline ends. CDR3 loop: CAWSVRRDSNQPQHF. The CDR3 nucleotides read TGTGCCTGGAGTGTACGGAGGGATAGCAATCAGCCCCAGCATTTT.

This clone was seen a handful of times. The V gene is TRBV6-1, the J gene TRBJ1-3; tentative D call: TRBD1 (6 bases). Per germline, CDR1 MNHNS and CDR2 SASEGT. The V and J ends lost 5 bases and 4 bases respectively, with 12 bases between them. The CDR3 has 14 amino acids. CDR3 sequence (DNA): TGTGCCAGCAGTCTAACAGGGTCAGGAAACACCATATATTTT. It encodes CASSLTGSGNTIYF.

The chain joins TRBV5-1 to TRBJ1-2; TRBD1 aligns across 7 bases. Germline CDR1 SGHRS, CDR2 YFSETQ. This CDR3 region has 16 residues. Losses at the gene ends were 1 base for V and 3 bases for J; bases not matched to a gene: 9. The CDR3 bases are TGCGCCAGCAGCTTGACAGGGGCTGAATCCTACTATGGCTACACCTTC. This gives the protein CASSLTGAESYYGYTF.

The chain couples TRBV7-9 to TRBJ2-3, with 14 bases fitting TRBD2. The CDR3 length is 16 residues. In germline, CDR1 is SEHNR, CDR2 FQNEAQ (reference sequence). J lost 2 bases, V lost 4 bases, and 2 bases had no gene match. This CDR3 reads CASSWTSGGTTDTQYF. In DNA, the CDR3 is TGTGCCAGCAGCTGGACTAGCGGGGGGACCACAGATACGCAGTATTTT.

The rearrangement uses TRBV7-3 and TRBJ2-3; 11 bases align to TRBD2. V gave up 3 bases and J gave up 5 bases; unmatched junction bases: 1. The CDR3 consists of 14 residues. The germline gives CDR1 SGHTA, CDR2 FQGTGA. The CDR3 sequence is CASSFGLAGDTQYF. The CDR3 bases are TGTGCCAGCAGCTTCGGACTAGCGGGAGATACGCAGTATTTT.

The DNA of the CDR3 is TGTGCCAGCAGCTGGGTCGGGAGAACCAAAAACATTCAGTACTTC. Its protein is CASSWVGRTKNIQYF. The V and J genes are TRBV5-6 and TRBJ2-4; TRBD2 might be the D (6 bases). The CDR3 is 15 residues long. Germline assignment: CDR1 SGHDT and CDR2 YYEEEE. Deletions cut 3 bases from V and 2 bases from J, with 12 bases between.

V is TRBV4-1 and J is TRBJ2-7; maybe TRBD1 (6 bases). The CDR3 loop spans 16 amino acids. The germline gives CDR1 MGHRA, CDR2 YSYEKL. Trimming removed 1 base from V and 4 bases from J, with 17 bases in between. The CDR3 DNA sequence: TGCGCCAGCAGCCAAGGAGGACAGATTCGAAAGTACGAGCAGTACTTC. It is translated as CASSQGGQIRKYEQYF.

The V and J genes are TRBV28 and TRBJ2-7, with TRBD2 matching over 9 bases. This CDR3 spans 16 amino acids. The V gene end was trimmed by 5 bases and the J gene end by 3 bases; junction bases not matched to a gene: 11. In germline, CDR1 is MDHEN, CDR2 SYDVKM. CDR3 sequence: CASSPVQAGGFYEQYF. CDR3 DNA sequence: TGTGCCAGCAGTCCGGTCCAGGCGGGAGGGTTCTACGAGCAGTACTTC.

The CDR3 protein is CASSQERSGSWYNEQFF. The DNA of the CDR3 is TGTGCCAGCAGCCAAGAGCGCAGCGGGAGTTGGTACAATGAGCAGTTCTTC. The chain couples TRBV14 to TRBJ2-1; 8 nucleotides align to TRBD2. V gave up 0 bases and J gave up 4 bases; unmatched junction bases: 8. The CDR3 runs to 17 residues. In germline, CDR1 is SGHDN, CDR2 FVKESK.

The chain recombines TRBV7-2 with TRBJ1-6; D unresolved. The CDR3 is 13 residues long. CDR1 and CDR2 from the germline V gene are SGHTA and FQGNSA. V dropped 5 bases and J dropped 8 bases, with 10 bases sitting between them. The CDR3: CASSTRDHSPLHF. As DNA, the CDR3 is TGTGCCAGCAGCACCCGGGATCATTCACCCCTCCACTTT.

The V and J genes are TRBV7-9 and TRBJ1-5; 7 positions agree with TRBD1. V shed 3 bases, J shed 7 bases, and the junction held 6 bases outside the gene matches. Germline-derived CDR1 and CDR2 are SEHNR and FQNEAQ (reference sequence). The CDR3 spans 14 residues. The CDR3 DNA reads as TGTGCCAGCAGCTTGACAGGGCCTGGGCAGCCCCAGCATTTT. The encoded protein is CASSLTGPGQPQHF.

The V call is TRBV11-1, the J call TRBJ1-6, with TRBD1 identical over 8 bases. CDR1 is SGHAT and CDR2 is FQDESV in the germline V gene (reference sequence). V lost 6 bases and J lost 0; bases outside the gene matches: 4. The CDR3 length is 16 residues. As DNA, the CDR3 is TGTGCCAGCAGTACAGGGGGAAGCTCCTATAATTCACCCCTCCACTTT. This codes for CASSTGGSSYNSPLHF.

This rearrangement joins TRBV27 to TRBJ2-1, with 9 bases identical to TRBD2. CDR1 is MNHEY, CDR2 SMNVEV, per germline (reference sequence). Germline trimming cut 4 bases from V and 8 bases from J; bases unmatched to any gene: 15. CDR3 length: 17 residues. The chain's CDR3 is CASSWGGLAELKYEQFF. As DNA, the CDR3 is TGTGCCAGCAGTTGGGGGGGACTAGCAGAATTAAAGTATGAGCAGTTCTTC.

The rearrangement uses TRBV6-1 and TRBJ1-5; a possible D gene is TRBD1 (5 bases). This CDR3 region has 14 residues. CDR1 is MNHNS and CDR2 is SASEGT in the germline V gene. The V and J ends lost 4 bases and 2 bases respectively, with 9 bases between them. CDR3 coding DNA: TGTGCCAGCAGTGCAGGGATGGGCAATCAGCCCCAGCATTTT. Translated, it gives CASSAGMGNQPQHF.

The V call is TRBV7-2, the J call TRBJ2-7; 12 bases are a match to TRBD2. This CDR3 contains 16 residues. The V gene's germline CDR1 is SGHTA and CDR2 FQGNSA. V dropped 6 bases and J dropped 3; count of bases not matched to a gene: 9. For the CDR3, the DNA is TGTGCCAGCAGGTTAACCGTGACTAGCGGGAGCTACGAGCAGTACTTC. Its translation is CASRLTVTSGSYEQYF.

The chain joins TRBV11-2 to TRBJ2-2; D is possibly TRBD1 (6 bases). This CDR3 region has 16 residues. Trimming stripped 2 bases from V and 4 bases from J, with 14 bases between. CDR1 SGHAT and CDR2 FQNNGV come from the germline V gene. CDR3 nucleotides: TGTGCCAGCAGCTTACGTCCGGACAGAGTCACCGGGGAGCTGTTTTTT. Translating gives CASSLRPDRVTGELFF.